This TCR beta chain was documented in a study of regulatory T cells in long-lasting Graves disease. Libraries of TCR beta came from iRepertoire HTBI primers plus Arm-PCR of CDR3 regions. MiXCR was run by TCRdb on the multiplex PCR reads, yielding one entry per CDR3 protein. The data contain around 460,000 distinct CDR3 sequences, approximately 23% of them singletons. CDR3 length equals 18 residues. The germline V and J ends were trimmed by 3 bases and 3 bases, with 23 bases remaining between them. Study-level findings and limits: More public clonotypes were shared by persistent patients (about 2,700) than by new patients (roughly 970). Persistent disease samples used TRBV28, TRBJ1-2 and TRBJ2-5 preferentially.

Time point here: persistent/refractory GD, antithyroid drugs over 5 years with positive TRAb. Scientists built the TCR library using RNA that was extracted from PBMCs. This clonotype showed up many times. The antigen is unknown. The sequencing used peripheral blood mononuclear cells (PBMCs), collected when the disease was refractory, from a patient treated with antithyroid drugs. J is TRBJ1-1 and V is TRBV12-3 or TRBV12-4, with a possible D match to TRBD1 (5 bases). The sequence derives from a female donor with Graves disease. The CDR3 sequence is CASSFAGPIWGKDTEAFF. Here the CDR3 DNA reads TGTGCCAGCAGTTTTGCCGGCCCCATATGGGGGAAGGACACTGAAGCTTTCTTT.